One and the same sample provided the 23 T cell receptor beta chains below, sequenced in a study of identical twins. TCRdb used MiXCR to reprocess the 5' RACE reads, holding one entry per CDR3 protein. The data show about 720,000 distinct CDR3 sequences, 15% to 20% seen once. These data were also filed under a second study, of T cells expressing NK-cell markers.

The sequencing sample was made of PBMCs. The source of these receptors is a woman younger than 35 in good health.

This clonotype has a handful of counts. V is TRBV15 and J is TRBJ1-1, with D uncertain. The CDR3 is 13 residues long. The germline gives CDR1 LNHNV, CDR2 YYDKDF (reference sequence). The V and J ends lost 0 bases and 3 bases respectively, with 5 bases between them. CDR3 in DNA: TGTGCCACCAGCAGAGAAGAACACACTGAAGCTTTCTTT. Translated: CATSREEHTEAFF.

This chain connects TRBV7-3 to TRBJ2-3; 12 bases match TRBD2. This CDR3 region has 16 residues. V lost 5 bases and J lost 4; bases outside the gene matches: 7. The germline V gene has CDR1 SGHTA and CDR2 FQGTGA. CDR3 bases: TGTGCCAGCAGCCAGACTAGCGGGGGACCCGCAGATACGCAGTATTTT. The encoded protein is CASSQTSGGPADTQYF.

This clonotype has at least ten counts. This rearrangement joins TRBV7-2 to TRBJ2-7, with 10 bases matching TRBD2. Germline V gene data show CDR1 as SGHTA and CDR2 as FQGNSA. The CDR3 is made up of 14 amino acids. Germline trimming cut 3 bases from V and 4 bases from J; bases unmatched to any gene: 3. CDR3 region: CASSLLAGVYEQYF. The CDR3 DNA reads as TGTGCCAGCAGCTTGCTAGCGGGAGTTTACGAGCAGTACTTC.

The chain recombines TRBV6-2 or TRBV6-3 with TRBJ2-3; tentative D call: TRBD2 (6 bases). CDR3 length: 20 amino acids. The V end lost 0 bases, the J end lost 2 bases, and 24 bases lay between the germline ends. Germline V CDR1 and CDR2: MNHEY, SVGEGT. The CDR3 loop is CASSYSMRGTGERPTDTQYF. In nucleotides, the CDR3 is TGTGCCAGCAGTTACTCGATGAGGGGTACGGGGGAAAGACCCACAGATACGCAGTATTTT.

This clonotype appeared a few times. The V call is TRBV7-2, the J call TRBJ1-1, with D perhaps TRBD1 (6 bases). Germline-derived CDR1 and CDR2 are SGHTA and FQGNSA. The V end lost 2 bases, the J end lost 1 base, and 17 bases lay between the germline ends. The CDR3 has 17 amino acids. The CDR3 region has the DNA TGTGCCAGCAGCTTACAAACAAAAGGGACAACGAACACTGAAGCTTTCTTT. As protein: CASSLQTKGTTNTEAFF.

This clonotype showed up just a few times. The chain recombines TRBV7-2 with TRBJ2-2, with TRBD1 identical over 10 bases. J lost 4 bases, V lost 10 bases, and 3 bases had no gene match. The length of the CDR3 is 13 residues. Germline lookup yields CDR1 SGHTA and CDR2 FQGNSA. CDR3 sequence reads: CATGTGATGELFF. CDR3 DNA: TGTGCCACCGGGACAGGGGCCACCGGGGAGCTGTTTTTT.

This chain's CDR3 is CATSVTGGIGELFF. The CDR3 bases are TGTGCCACCAGTGTTACAGGGGGGATCGGGGAGCTGTTTTTT. The V and J genes are TRBV24-1 and TRBJ2-2; TRBD1 aligns across 8 bases. The CDR3 extends over 14 amino acids. V gave up 5 bases and J gave up 7 bases; unmatched junction bases: 5. CDR1 and CDR2 (germline): KGHDR, SFDVKD.

This clonotype was seen only a few times. The V call is TRBV9, the J call TRBJ2-1; 11 nucleotides line up with TRBD2. Germline CDR1 reads SGDLS; CDR2 reads YYNGEE. CDR3 size: 14 residues. V was pared by 6 bases and J by 4 bases, with 3 bases of the junction left unmatched. CDR3 protein: CASNSGRGYNEQFF. The CDR3 DNA is TGTGCCAGCAATAGCGGGAGGGGGTACAATGAGCAGTTCTTC. Combining the CDR3 with reference TRBV9 and TRBJ2-1 gives the whole variable domain DSGVTQTPKHLITATGQRVTLRCSPRSGDLSVYWYQQSLDQGLQFLIQYYNGEERAKGNILERFSAQQFPDLHSELNLSSLELGDSALYFCASNSGRGYNEQFFGPGTRLTVL.

This clonotype was seen a few times. The chain joins TRBV11-2 to TRBJ2-7, with D tentatively TRBD2 (5 bases). The V end was cut by 3 bases, the J end by 2 bases, with 11 bases between. Germline assignment: CDR1 SGHAT and CDR2 FQNNGV. This CDR3 has 14 amino acids. The chain's CDR3 is CASSFAGVTYEQYF. The CDR3 region has the DNA TGTGCCAGCAGCTTCGCGGGTGTAACCTACGAGCAGTACTTC.

This chain links TRBV10-3 with TRBJ2-3, with 9 bases that match TRBD1. The germline gives CDR1 ENHRY, CDR2 SYGVKD. The CDR3 sequence is 14 residues long. Trimming at V came to 6 bases and at J to 4 bases, leaving 5 bases not matched to a gene. The CDR3 reads CAISLRQGADTQYF. CDR3 DNA: TGTGCCATCAGCCTGCGACAGGGGGCAGATACGCAGTATTTT.

The genes are TRBV25-1 and TRBJ2-2, with TRBD2 matching over 10 bases. Germline V gives CDR1 MGHDK, CDR2 SYGVNS. The CDR3 sequence is 20 residues long. V was clipped by 7 bases and J by 4 bases; unmatched bases: 21. CDR3 DNA sequence: TGTGCCAGCACTCCCACGATCCCCCTAGCGGGAGCGTGGAGCACCGGGGAGCTGTTTTTT. Translated, it gives CASTPTIPLAGAWSTGELFF.

J is TRBJ2-7 and V is TRBV20-1, with D possibly being TRBD1 or TRBD2 (6 bases each). The CDR3 length is 13 residues. Trimming left V 2 bases short and J 2 bases short, with 10 bases between. Germline values: CDR1 DFQATT, CDR2 SNEGSKA (reference sequence). The CDR3 bases are TGCAGTGCTAGACAGGGGACTCCCTACGAGCAGTACTTC. This gives the protein CSARQGTPYEQYF.

V is TRBV12-5 and J is TRBJ2-5, with D unresolved. The V end was cut by 1 base, the J end by 5 bases, with 11 bases between. This CDR3 has 14 residues. CDR1 LGHNT and CDR2 FRNRAP come from the germline V gene. In nucleotides, the CDR3 is TGTGCTAGTGGTTTGGCGATGGGGTCTGAGACCCAGTACTTC. Residues: CASGLAMGSETQYF. The whole variable domain, remainder taken from reference TRBV12-5 and TRBJ2-5, is DARVTQTPRHKVTEMGQEVTMRCQPILGHNTVFWYRQTMMQGLELLAYFRNRAPLDDSGMPKDRFSAEMPDATLATLKIQPSEPRDSAVYFCASGLAMGSETQYFGPGTRLLVL.

This clonotype was detected only a few times. The J gene is TRBJ2-5, the V gene TRBV25-1; tentatively, D is TRBD1 or TRBD2 (5 bases each). The CDR3 has 10 residues. CDR1 is MGHDK and CDR2 is SYGVNS in the germline V gene. Trimming shortened V by 10 bases and J by 5 bases, and 8 bases separated the two germline ends. The CDR3 nucleotides read TGTGCCACCTGGGGGGAGACCCAGTACTTC. It codes for CATWGETQYF.

This clonotype has just a few counts. The V and J genes are TRBV7-8 and TRBJ1-6; D uncertain. Trimming shortened V by 1 base and J by 6 bases, and 7 bases separated the two germline ends. The CDR3 consists of 14 residues. Germline lookup yields CDR1 SGHVS and CDR2 FQNEAQ. In DNA, the CDR3 is TGTGCCAGCAGCTTAGGCCAGTCTAATTCACCCCTCCACTTT. Residues: CASSLGQSNSPLHF.

The V call is TRBV19, the J call TRBJ2-3; D is uncertain. CDR1 is LNHDA, CDR2 SQIVND, per germline (reference sequence). V was shortened by 5 bases and J by 5 bases, with 11 bases between the two germline ends. This CDR3 is built from 13 residues. The CDR3 reads CASSPENLDTQYF. In DNA form, the CDR3 reads TGTGCCAGTAGTCCCGAGAATCTAGATACGCAGTATTTT.

This clonotype was detected only a few times. This chain uses TRBV7-6 with TRBJ2-7, with 7 bases identical to TRBD1. The CDR3 covers 14 residues. Germline CDR1 SGHVS, CDR2 FNYEAQ. V dropped 6 bases and J dropped 7; count of bases not matched to a gene: 12. The CDR3, as DNA: TGTGCCAGCAGTTTTGACAGGGTCCCCTTGGAGCAGTACTTC. This encodes CASSFDRVPLEQYF.

The chain couples TRBV10-3 to TRBJ2-5, with TRBD2 identical over 9 bases. This CDR3 comprises 13 residues. The germline V gene encodes CDR1 ENHRY and CDR2 SYGVKD. V shed 6 bases and J 5 bases; nucleotides not matched to a gene: 4. The CDR3 nucleotides are TGTGCCATCAGGGCTAGCGGGGAGGAGACCCAGTACTTC. Protein product: CAIRASGEETQYF.

The table lists this clonotype with a few counts. This chain connects TRBV20-1 to TRBJ2-7; no definite D call. Trimming took off 3 bases at V and 3 bases at J, with 9 bases between the two ends. The CDR3 loop spans 12 amino acids. Germline V gives CDR1 DFQATT, CDR2 SNEGSKA (reference sequence). CDR3 bases: TGCAGTGCTAGCGGACCTCTCTACGAGCAGTACTTC. Amino acid sequence: CSASGPLYEQYF.

This clonotype was seen a few times. The chain links TRBV2 to TRBJ2-7; TRBD1 is a possible D gene (6 bases). V gave up 9 bases and J gave up 3 bases, with 18 bases separating them. From germline, CDR1 is SNHLY and CDR2 FYNNEI. The CDR3 loop spans 14 amino acids. The DNA of the CDR3 is TGTGCCAGTACCGGGACACCGGCGCTCTACGAGCAGTACTTC. Translating gives CASTGTPALYEQYF.

This clonotype was counted many times. The genes are TRBV20-1 and TRBJ1-1; 11 bases map to TRBD1. Germline V gene sequence: CDR1 DFQATT, CDR2 SNEGSKA (reference sequence). The CDR3 runs 13 residues. V was pared by 3 bases and J by 3 bases, with 0 bases of the junction left unmatched. This chain's CDR3 is CSARGQGDTEAFF. CDR3 sequence (DNA): TGCAGTGCTAGGGGACAGGGGGACACTGAAGCTTTCTTT.

This clonotype was found a few times. The chain joins TRBV7-3 to TRBJ1-6; D possibly corresponds to TRBD1 (5 bases). The V gene lost 3 bases and the J gene lost 4 bases, with 10 bases spanning the gap. The CDR3 consists of 15 residues. Germline V gene lookup returns CDR1 SGHTA and CDR2 FQGTGA. DNA for the CDR3: TGTGCCAGCAGCTTCTCGACAGAGTATAATTCACCCCTCCACTTT. This codes for CASSFSTEYNSPLHF.

This clonotype was seen a few times. The chain joins TRBV7-8 to TRBJ2-3; possibly TRBD1 for D (6 bases). V was shortened by 0 bases and J by 2 bases, with 15 bases between the two germline ends. Germline CDR1 reads SGHVS; CDR2 reads FQNEAQ. This CDR3 is built from 17 residues. In nucleotides, the CDR3 is TGTGCCAGCAGCTTAGCCTACCGGGACATCCCCACAGATACGCAGTATTTT. It specifies CASSLAYRDIPTDTQYF.